Given below is one T cell receptor (beta chain) in context. Its cognate antigen has yet to be identified. No base quality values were provided; no much bigger clone lies one nucleotide off. In the prospective study, participants were about 18 to 100 years old, resided in about two dozen geographic areas of the United States, and were enrolled through a virtual design. To assign participants to cohorts, the prospective study relied on clinical history that participants themselves reported in a screening survey and a study questionnaire. ImmuneRACE Cohort 3 recovered participants were defined by two consecutive negative NP/OP PCR tests, healthcare professional clearance, or symptom resolution. Each participant in the prospective study had whole blood, serum and a nasopharyngeal or oropharyngeal swab collected by mobile phlebotomists. Prospective study participants could optionally give additional blood draws and questionnaires over a roughly 2-month period. Prospective study blood samples were shipped either frozen or at room temperature before DNA extraction.

The data stem from a study of blood T cell repertoires in COVID-19 (dated by TCRdb to 2020 to 2022). The study in broad terms: Samples from collaborators originated in the United States, Italy and Spain and spanned both the acute and convalescent phases of COVID-19. The material from the prospective study consisted of cDNA or gDNA derived from T cells, B-cell-depleted T cells, or PBMCs. Deeply sampled blood TCRbeta repertoires from subjects exposed to, actively infected with, or recovered from COVID-19 were included in the dataset. A freely available public database, intended as a resource for researchers studying the immune response to SARS-CoV-2, is where the repertoires were released. The samples were drawn from the first 160 participants of the ongoing ImmuneRACE study and from 1,254 subjects provided by 6 global collaborators. The sample metadata nearly always contained a de-identified subject ID, COVID-19 status, age in years and sex. Where available, HLA class I and class II types were obtained from metadata supplied by the sample provider rather than from assay-based typing.

The CDR3 runs 14 residues from the cysteine to the phenylalanine. Only CDR3 DNA is held: 42 bases, read in frame from base 1. CDR1 and CDR2 are read off the germline V gene as SGHTA and FQGTGA. V is clipped by 0 bases and J by 6 bases, and the sequence between their germline boundaries is 6 bases long. TCRbeta CDR3 regions were amplified from genomic DNA using the immunoSEQ Assay, a bias-controlled multiplex PCR. The source study handled its data this way. Nucleated cell counts per sample were estimated from amplification of reference gene primers within the assay. To quantify the absolute abundance of each unique TCRbeta CDR3 rearrangement, sequence reads were collapsed and filtered. For each sample, productive Simpson clonality was calculated as the square root of Simpson's diversity index across productive rearrangements. TCRdb retrieved this table from immuneACCESS and kept in-frame rearrangements only. Not all clones are present; in checked studies, unresolved V genes account for under half, and no reason is known for the remainder. V, J and clone size are those of that table, while D and trimming were read from the DNA. The sample records fewer than 250,000 clones, under 90% of which are singletons. The ten largest clones take up approximately 1.8% of the sample.

Broader findings and caveats from the paper: The amount of clinical and demographic metadata varied by source and participant and was provided uncurated.

The chain employs TRBV7-3 and TRBJ1-6; the D gene is unclear. The source of this sequence is a man in his sixties who had recovered from COVID-19. The sequenced sample was PBMCs or T cells enriched from blood (not recorded which). The DNA is as follows: TGTGCCAGCAGCTTAACGGGCAGTAATTCACCCCTCCACTTT. This translates into CASSLTGSNSPLHF.